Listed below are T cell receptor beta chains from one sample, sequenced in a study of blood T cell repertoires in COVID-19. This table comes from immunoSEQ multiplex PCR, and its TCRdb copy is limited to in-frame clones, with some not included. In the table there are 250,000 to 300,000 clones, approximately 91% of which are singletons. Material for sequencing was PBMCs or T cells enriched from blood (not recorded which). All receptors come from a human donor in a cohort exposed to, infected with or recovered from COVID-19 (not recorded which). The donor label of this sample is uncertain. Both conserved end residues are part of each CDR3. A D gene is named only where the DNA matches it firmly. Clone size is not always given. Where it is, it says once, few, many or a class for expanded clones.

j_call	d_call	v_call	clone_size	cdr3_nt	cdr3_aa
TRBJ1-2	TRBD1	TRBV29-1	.	TGCAGCGCTGGGGACCTGCAGGGGGCAGGAGGCTACACCTTC	CSAGDLQGAGGYTF
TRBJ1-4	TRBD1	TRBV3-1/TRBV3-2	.	TGTGCCAGCTCAGGGGGCTTGGCAACTAATGAAAAACTGTTTTTT	CASSGGLATNEKLFF
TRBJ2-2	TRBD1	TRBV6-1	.	TGTGCCAGCAGTGTTGGACAGGGTGGCGCAGACACCGGGGAGCTGTTTTTT	CASSVGQGGADTGELFF
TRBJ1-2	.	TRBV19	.	TGTGAGAGGTTTTTTGGCTACACCTTC	CERFFGYTF
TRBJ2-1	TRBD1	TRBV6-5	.	TGTGCCAGCAGTTTAGACAGGGTCTCCTACAATGAGCAGTTCTTC	CASSLDRVSYNEQFF
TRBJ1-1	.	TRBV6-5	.	TGTGCCAGCAGTCTGGCCAGGGACACTGAAGCTTTCTTT	CASSLARDTEAFF
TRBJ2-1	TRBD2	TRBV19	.	TGTGCCAGTAGTACGGGACTAGCGGGGGGACGGGAGCAGTTCTTC	CASSTGLAGGREQFF
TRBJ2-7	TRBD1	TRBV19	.	TGTGCCAGTAGTATGGGGACAGGGGTAGTCGAGCAGTACTTC	CASSMGTGVVEQYF
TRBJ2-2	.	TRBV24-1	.	TGTGCCACCAGTGATTCGTTTGGACTCGGGAACACCGGGGAGCTGTTTTTT	CATSDSFGLGNTGELFF
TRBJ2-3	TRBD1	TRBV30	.	TGTGCCTGGAGTCCGGGACAGCTTAGCACAGATACGCAGTATTTT	CAWSPGQLSTDTQYF
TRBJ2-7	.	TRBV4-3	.	TGCGCCAGCAGCCCGGGTCCATCCTACGAGCAGTACTTC	CASSPGPSYEQYF
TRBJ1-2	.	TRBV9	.	TGTGCCAGCAGCGTACTCGGGGGTGGAGGCTACACCTTC	CASSVLGGGGYTF
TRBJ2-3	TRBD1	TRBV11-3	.	TGTGCCAGCAGCTCCGGACAGGGTGGGACAGATACGCAGTATTTT	CASSSGQGGTDTQYF
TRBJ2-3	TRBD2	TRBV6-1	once	TGTGCCAGCAGTGAAGTAGCGGGGGGCGGGGATACGCAGTATTTT	CASSEVAGGGDTQYF
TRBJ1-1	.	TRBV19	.	TGTGCCAGTACCCTGGGGAGTGAAGCTTTCTTT	CASTLGSEAFF
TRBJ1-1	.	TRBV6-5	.	TGTGCCAGCAGGGTGGAGGGATACACTGAAGCTTTCTTT	CASRVEGYTEAFF
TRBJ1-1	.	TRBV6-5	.	TGTGCCAGCAGAGGGACTTATCAGAACACTGAAGCTTTCTTT	CASRGTYQNTEAFF
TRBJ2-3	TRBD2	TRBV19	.	TGTGCCAGTAGTTGGGAGGGCCGGGGCACAGATACGCAGTATTTT	CASSWEGRGTDTQYF
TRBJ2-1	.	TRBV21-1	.	TGTGCCAGCAGCAGGTCTAGAGGACAGTCACAGTTCTTC	CASSRSRGQSQFF
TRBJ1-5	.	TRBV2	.	TGTGCCAGCAGTGAAGCGCGGAGTAATCAGCCCCAGCATTTT	CASSEARSNQPQHF
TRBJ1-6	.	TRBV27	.	TGTGCCAGCAGTTTAACGGCGGCCAGCTCCTATAATTCACCCCTCCACTTT	CASSLTAASSYNSPLHF
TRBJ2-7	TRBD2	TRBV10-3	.	TGTGCCATCAGTGAGCCAGGACTAGGGAGAAACTCCTACGAGCAGTACTTC	CAISEPGLGRNSYEQYF
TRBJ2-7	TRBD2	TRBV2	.	TGTGCCAGCAGTACGGAAGCGGGGGGGGCCTACGAGCAGTACTTC	CASSTEAGGAYEQYF
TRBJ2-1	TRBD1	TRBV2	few	TGTGCCAGCAGTGAAAATCCGGACAGGAGCTCCTACAATGAGCAGTTCTTC	CASSENPDRSSYNEQFF
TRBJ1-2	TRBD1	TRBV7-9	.	TGTGCCAGCAGCGCCGGGACAGGGGGAAACTATGGCTACACCTTC	CASSAGTGGNYGYTF
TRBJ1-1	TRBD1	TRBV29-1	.	TGCAGCGTTCACAGGGGCGACACTGAAGCTTTCTTT	CSVHRGDTEAFF
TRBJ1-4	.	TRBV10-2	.	TGCGCCAGCATGAACAGGCCCTTCACGGAAAAACTGTTTTTT	CASMNRPFTEKLFF
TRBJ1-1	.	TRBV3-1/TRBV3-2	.	TGTGCCAGCACCCCTTTAGGAGAGAACACTGAAGCTTTCTTT	CASTPLGENTEAFF
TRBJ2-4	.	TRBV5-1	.	TGCGCCAGCAGCTTGGGCCTAGCCAACATTCAGTACTTC	CASSLGLANIQYF
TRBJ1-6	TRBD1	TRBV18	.	TGTGCCAGCTCACCGGACAGGGCTTTAAATTCACCCCTCCACTTT	CASSPDRALNSPLHF
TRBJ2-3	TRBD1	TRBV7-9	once	TGTGCCAGCAGCTCGTTACAGGGGGCAAAAGATACGCAGTATTTT	CASSSLQGAKDTQYF
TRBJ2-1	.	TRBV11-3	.	TGTGCCAGCAGCTTAGACCAGAGGCCCTACAATGAGCAGTTCTTC	CASSLDQRPYNEQFF
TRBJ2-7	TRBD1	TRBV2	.	TGTGCCAGCAGTGAACACGGACAGGGTCGCTACGAGCAGTACTTC	CASSEHGQGRYEQYF
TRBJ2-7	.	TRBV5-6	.	TGTGCCAGCAGCTTAGGAGAATCCTACGAGCAGTACTTC	CASSLGESYEQYF
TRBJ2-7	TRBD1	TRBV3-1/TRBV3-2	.	TGTGCCAGCAGCCTCATATATACCCGCAAAGACAGGGGGCGAGTCTACTTCTACGAGCAGTACTTC	CASSLIYTRKDRGRVYFYEQYF
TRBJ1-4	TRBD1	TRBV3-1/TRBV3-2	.	TGTGCCAGCAGCCCGGGACAGGGGGCGAGAAGTACGTTTTTT	CASSPGQGARSTFF
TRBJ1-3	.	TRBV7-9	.	TGTGCCAGCAGCTTAAACCCTCGGGAGGGAAACACCATATATTTT	CASSLNPREGNTIYF
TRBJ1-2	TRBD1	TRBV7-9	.	TGTGCCAGCAGCTTAGAGGGGGCAGGGAACCGGGGCTATGGCTACACCTTC	CASSLEGAGNRGYGYTF
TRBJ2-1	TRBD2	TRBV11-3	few	TGTGCCAGCAGCTTACGGGATAGCGGGGGGCCTTACAATGAGCAGTTCTTC	CASSLRDSGGPYNEQFF
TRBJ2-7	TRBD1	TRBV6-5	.	TGTGCCAGCAGTTACCGGGGACAGGGAACTCCCCAGCAGTACTTC	CASSYRGQGTPQQYF
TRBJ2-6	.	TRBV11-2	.	TGTGCCAGCAGCCCCCGGAGGCCCGGGGCCAACGTCCTGACTTTC	CASSPRRPGANVLTF
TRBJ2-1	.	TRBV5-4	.	TGTGCCAGCAGTTTGCCGGGGGTATCCTACAATGAGCAGTTCTTC	CASSLPGVSYNEQFF
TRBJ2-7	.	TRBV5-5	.	TGTGCCAGCAGCTTGGTGACTATCCCCTACGAGCAGTACTTC	CASSLVTIPYEQYF
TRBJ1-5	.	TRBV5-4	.	TGTGCCAGCAGCTTGGCCGGGGGAGATCAGCCCCAGCATTTT	CASSLAGGDQPQHF
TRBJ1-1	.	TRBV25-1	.	TGTGCCAGCAGTGAAAAAAGCCTGAACACTGAAGCTTTCTTT	CASSEKSLNTEAFF
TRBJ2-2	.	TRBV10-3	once	TGTGCCATCAGACTCGACAGCTCGAACACCGGGGAGCTGTTTTTT	CAIRLDSSNTGELFF
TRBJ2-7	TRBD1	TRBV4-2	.	TGTGCCAGCAGCCAAGATAGGGGGCCCGAGCAGTACTTC	CASSQDRGPEQYF
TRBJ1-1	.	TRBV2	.	TGTGCCAGCAGTGAAGCGGGCGTGGGCACTGAAGCTTTCTTT	CASSEAGVGTEAFF
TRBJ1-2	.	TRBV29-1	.	TGCAGCGTTGTTGGAGAGTCCTATGGCTACACCTTC	CSVVGESYGYTF
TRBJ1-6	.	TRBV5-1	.	TGCGCCAGCAGCGCCCCGGGGTATAATTCACCCCTCCACTTT	CASSAPGYNSPLHF
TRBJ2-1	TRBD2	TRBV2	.	TGTGCCACCGGGACTAGCGGTACCTACAATGAGCAGTTCTTC	CATGTSGTYNEQFF
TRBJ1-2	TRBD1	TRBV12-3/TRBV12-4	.	TGTGCCAGCAGCGGGGACAGGTTTTATGGCTACACCTTC	CASSGDRFYGYTF
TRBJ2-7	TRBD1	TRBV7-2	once	TGTGCCAGCAGCGACCGGGACAGGGTCTCCTACGAGCAGTACTTC	CASSDRDRVSYEQYF
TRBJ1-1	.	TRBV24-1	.	TGTGCCACCAGTGACTCCGACGGGGTGACTGAAGCTTTCTTT	CATSDSDGVTEAFF
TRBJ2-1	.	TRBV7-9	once	TGTGCCAGCAGCGGGTGGGGGCTAGCGGACAATTCGTACAATGAGCAGTTCTTC	CASSGWGLADNSYNEQFF
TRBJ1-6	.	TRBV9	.	TGTGCCAGCAGCGCAGACCTGCAGGGAAATTCACCCCTCCACTTT	CASSADLQGNSPLHF